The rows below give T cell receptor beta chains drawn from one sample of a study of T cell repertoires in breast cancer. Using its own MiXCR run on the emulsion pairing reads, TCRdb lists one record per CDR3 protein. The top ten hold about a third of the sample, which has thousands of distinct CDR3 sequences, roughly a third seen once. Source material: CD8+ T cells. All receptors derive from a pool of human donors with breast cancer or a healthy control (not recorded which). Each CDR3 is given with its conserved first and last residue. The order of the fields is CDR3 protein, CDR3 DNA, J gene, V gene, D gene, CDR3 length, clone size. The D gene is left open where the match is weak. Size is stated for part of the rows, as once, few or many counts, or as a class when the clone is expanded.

CDR3aa: CASSRDRGNGNTIYF
CDR3nt: TGTGCCAGCAGCCGGGACAGGGGGAATGGAAACACCATATATTTT
j_gene: TRBJ1-3
v_gene: TRBV5-8
d_gene: TRBD1
len: 15
abundance: many

CDR3aa: CASREQGQNTGELFF
CDR3nt: TGTGCCAGCAGGGAACAGGGCCAGAACACCGGGGAGCTGTTTTTT
j_gene: TRBJ2-2
v_gene: TRBV2
d_gene: .
len: 15
abundance: .

CDR3aa: CASGFKGNTEAFF
CDR3nt: TGTGCTAGTGGTTTCAAGGGAAACACTGAAGCTTTCTTT
j_gene: TRBJ1-1
v_gene: TRBV12-5
d_gene: .
len: 13
abundance: .

CDR3aa: CARSGSGYTGELFF
CDR3nt: TGTGCCAGAAGTGGTAGCGGGTACACCGGGGAGCTGTTTTTT
j_gene: TRBJ2-2
v_gene: TRBV2
d_gene: TRBD2
len: 14
abundance: .

CDR3aa: CASTSKPGNTIYF
CDR3nt: TGTGCCAGCACCTCTAAACCCGGAAACACCATATATTTT
j_gene: TRBJ1-3
v_gene: TRBV7-2
d_gene: .
len: 13
abundance: .

CDR3aa: CSADPRTAFF
CDR3nt: TGCAGCGCTGACCCCCGGACGGCTTTCTTT
j_gene: TRBJ1-1
v_gene: TRBV20-1
d_gene: .
len: 10
abundance: once

CDR3aa: CASSMGQGNTEAFF
CDR3nt: TGTGCCAGCAGCATGGGACAGGGGAACACTGAAGCTTTCTTT
j_gene: TRBJ1-1
v_gene: TRBV9
d_gene: TRBD1
len: 14
abundance: .

CDR3aa: CASSPAGRSGNQPQHF
CDR3nt: TGTGCCAGCAGTCCAGCGGGGAGGTCGGGCAATCAGCCCCAGCATTTT
j_gene: TRBJ1-5
v_gene: TRBV16
d_gene: .
len: 16
abundance: few

CDR3aa: CASSSPVRWNTGELFF
CDR3nt: TGTGCCAGCAGCTCCCCCGTACGTTGGAACACCGGGGAGCTGTTTTTT
j_gene: TRBJ2-2
v_gene: TRBV13
d_gene: .
len: 16
abundance: large

CDR3aa: CSARVRDVYSEAFF
CDR3nt: TGCAGTGCTAGAGTCAGGGATGTTTACTCTGAAGCTTTCTTT
j_gene: TRBJ1-1
v_gene: TRBV20-1
d_gene: .
len: 14
abundance: few

CDR3aa: CASSQDPPPSGIYNEQFF
CDR3nt: TGCGCCAGCAGCCAAGACCCCCCCCCTAGCGGGATCTACAATGAGCAGTTCTTC
j_gene: TRBJ2-1
v_gene: TRBV4-1
d_gene: TRBD2
len: 18
abundance: few

CDR3aa: CSASGQFGDEQYF
CDR3nt: TGCAGTGCTAGTGGCCAGTTCGGCGACGAGCAGTACTTC
j_gene: TRBJ2-7
v_gene: TRBV20-1
d_gene: .
len: 13
abundance: few

CDR3aa: CASSIPPDTQYF
CDR3nt: TGTGCCAGCAGTATCCCCCCAGATACGCAGTATTTT
j_gene: TRBJ2-3
v_gene: TRBV27
d_gene: .
len: 12
abundance: many

CDR3aa: CVSSLAQGGSKQYF
CDR3nt: TGCGTTAGCAGCTTGGCACAGGGGGGGTCGAAGCAGTACTTC
j_gene: TRBJ2-7
v_gene: TRBV5-1
d_gene: .
len: 14
abundance: .

CDR3aa: CSALDTSLSYEQYF
CDR3nt: TGCAGTGCTCTAGACACCTCCCTGTCCTACGAGCAGTACTTC
j_gene: TRBJ2-7
v_gene: TRBV20-1
d_gene: .
len: 14
abundance: .

CDR3aa: CSASEVITDTQYF
CDR3nt: TGCAGTGCAAGCGAAGTGATAACAGATACGCAGTATTTT
j_gene: TRBJ2-3
v_gene: TRBV20-1
d_gene: .
len: 13
abundance: .

CDR3aa: CASIPGIYTGELFF
CDR3nt: TGTGCCAGTATTCCAGGGATTTACACCGGGGAGCTGTTTTTT
j_gene: TRBJ2-2
v_gene: TRBV19
d_gene: .
len: 14
abundance: .

CDR3aa: CSAGGQGTTGELFF
CDR3nt: TGCAGTGCTGGGGGACAGGGGACCACCGGGGAGCTGTTTTTT
j_gene: TRBJ2-2
v_gene: TRBV20-1
d_gene: TRBD1
len: 14
abundance: .

CDR3aa: CASSYSGISAFF
CDR3nt: TGTGCCAGCAGTTACTCCGGGATCTCAGCTTTCTTT
j_gene: TRBJ1-1
v_gene: TRBV6-2/TRBV6-3
d_gene: .
len: 12
abundance: .

CDR3aa: CASSLEGQLGNTIYF
CDR3nt: TGTGCCAGCAGCTTAGAAGGACAGCTAGGAAACACCATATATTTT
j_gene: TRBJ1-3
v_gene: TRBV11-2
d_gene: .
len: 15
abundance: medium-sized

CDR3aa: CASSGQRIYNEQFF
CDR3nt: TGTGCCAGCAGTGGTCAGCGGATCTACAATGAGCAGTTCTTC
j_gene: TRBJ2-1
v_gene: TRBV25-1
d_gene: .
len: 14
abundance: large

CDR3aa: CASSIKVSPIGGSRGTQYF
CDR3nt: TGTGCCAGTAGTATTAAGGTGTCTCCCATTGGGGGGAGTCGTGGGACCCAGTACTTC
j_gene: TRBJ2-5
v_gene: TRBV19
d_gene: .
len: 19
abundance: .

CDR3aa: CASSDRVNTEAFF
CDR3nt: TGTGCCAGCAGCGACAGGGTAAACACTGAAGCTTTCTTT
j_gene: TRBJ1-1
v_gene: TRBV7-9
d_gene: TRBD1
len: 13
abundance: many

CDR3aa: CASGVGTGDLNEQFF
CDR3nt: TGTGCCAGCGGGGTTGGGACAGGGGATTTGAATGAGCAGTTCTTC
j_gene: TRBJ2-1
v_gene: TRBV6-4
d_gene: TRBD1
len: 15
abundance: .

CDR3aa: CASSRDRGRLEETQYF
CDR3nt: TGCGCCAGCAGCCGCGACCGGGGGCGACTTGAAGAGACCCAGTACTTC
j_gene: TRBJ2-5
v_gene: TRBV4-1
d_gene: .
len: 16
abundance: few

CDR3aa: CSAQDRGLGGYTF
CDR3nt: TGCAGCGCCCAGGACAGGGGTCTAGGAGGCTACACCTTC
j_gene: TRBJ1-2
v_gene: TRBV29-1
d_gene: TRBD1
len: 13
abundance: .

CDR3aa: CASSLFQGATGELFF
CDR3nt: TGTGCCAGCAGTTTATTTCAGGGTGCCACCGGGGAGCTGTTTTTT
j_gene: TRBJ2-2
v_gene: TRBV27
d_gene: .
len: 15
abundance: once

CDR3aa: CASSGGSTSNEKLFF
CDR3nt: TGTGCCAGCTCCGGGGGGTCGACCTCTAATGAAAAACTGTTTTTT
j_gene: TRBJ1-4
v_gene: TRBV28
d_gene: .
len: 15
abundance: .

CDR3aa: CASSSDSSNSPLHF
CDR3nt: TGTGCCAGCAGCTCGGACAGCAGCAATTCACCCCTCCACTTT
j_gene: TRBJ1-6
v_gene: TRBV5-4
d_gene: .
len: 14
abundance: medium-sized

CDR3aa: CASSPQGYEQYF
CDR3nt: TGTGCCAGCAGCCCACAGGGATACGAGCAGTACTTC
j_gene: TRBJ2-7
v_gene: TRBV6-1
d_gene: .
len: 12
abundance: few

CDR3aa: CSVWGTGETQYF
CDR3nt: TGCAGCGTCTGGGGGACCGGTGAGACCCAGTACTTC
j_gene: TRBJ2-5
v_gene: TRBV29-1
d_gene: .
len: 12
abundance: few

CDR3aa: CSAKLALSSYEQYF
CDR3nt: TGCAGTGCTAAACTAGCTCTAAGCTCCTACGAGCAGTACTTC
j_gene: TRBJ2-7
v_gene: TRBV20-1
d_gene: .
len: 14
abundance: .

CDR3aa: CASSQEADTLSYEQYF
CDR3nt: TGCGCCAGCAGCCAAGAGGCGGACACCTTATCCTACGAGCAGTACTTC
j_gene: TRBJ2-7
v_gene: TRBV4-3
d_gene: .
len: 16
abundance: medium-sized

CDR3aa: CASSPTGSDTEAFF
CDR3nt: TGTGCCAGCTCACCAACGGGGAGTGACACTGAAGCTTTCTTT
j_gene: TRBJ1-1
v_gene: TRBV18
d_gene: .
len: 14
abundance: many

CDR3aa: CASSIEQRERDTQYF
CDR3nt: TGTGCCAGTAGTATAGAGCAGCGGGAGAGAGATACGCAGTATTTT
j_gene: TRBJ2-3
v_gene: TRBV19
d_gene: TRBD2
len: 15
abundance: .

CDR3aa: CASSNWGSSYNEQFF
CDR3nt: TGTGCCAGCAGCAACTGGGGGAGCTCCTACAATGAGCAGTTCTTC
j_gene: TRBJ2-1
v_gene: TRBV5-6
d_gene: .
len: 15
abundance: .

CDR3aa: CASSQRFGTGRAGELFF
CDR3nt: TGTGCCAGCAGCCAACGTTTCGGGACAGGGAGAGCCGGGGAGCTGTTTTTT
j_gene: TRBJ2-2
v_gene: TRBV3-1
d_gene: TRBD1
len: 17
abundance: .

CDR3aa: CASSLTGGHEQYF
CDR3nt: TGTGCCAGCAGCTTGACAGGGGGGCACGAGCAGTACTTC
j_gene: TRBJ2-7
v_gene: TRBV5-4
d_gene: TRBD1
len: 13
abundance: many

CDR3aa: CSVVRGNGYEQYF
CDR3nt: TGCAGCGTTGTAAGGGGTAATGGCTACGAGCAGTACTTC
j_gene: TRBJ2-7
v_gene: TRBV29-1
d_gene: .
len: 13
abundance: .

CDR3aa: CASSFLLAWDEQFF
CDR3nt: TGTGCCAGCAGCTTTCTTTTAGCCTGGGATGAGCAGTTCTTC
j_gene: TRBJ2-1
v_gene: TRBV5-6
d_gene: .
len: 14
abundance: .

CDR3aa: CSARLTGGGEKLFF
CDR3nt: TGCAGTGCTAGACTGACAGGGGGTGGCGAAAAACTGTTTTTT
j_gene: TRBJ1-4
v_gene: TRBV20-1
d_gene: TRBD1
len: 14
abundance: .

CDR3aa: CASSRTGDGYGYTF
CDR3nt: TGTGCCAGCTCACGGACAGGGGACGGGTATGGCTACACCTTC
j_gene: TRBJ1-2
v_gene: TRBV18
d_gene: TRBD1
len: 14
abundance: many

CDR3aa: CSAPDRGHAGELFF
CDR3nt: TGCAGTGCCCCTGACAGGGGCCACGCCGGGGAGCTGTTTTTT
j_gene: TRBJ2-2
v_gene: TRBV20-1
d_gene: TRBD1
len: 14
abundance: .

CDR3aa: CSADTGTSGSYEQYF
CDR3nt: TGCAGTGCTGACACCGGGACTAGCGGCTCCTACGAGCAGTACTTC
j_gene: TRBJ2-7
v_gene: TRBV20-1
d_gene: TRBD2
len: 15
abundance: .

CDR3aa: CASSQADRGNTIYF
CDR3nt: TGTGCCAGCAGCCAAGCAGACAGAGGAAACACCATATATTTT
j_gene: TRBJ1-3
v_gene: TRBV4-2
d_gene: .
len: 14
abundance: medium-sized

CDR3aa: CASSLIGGGPHEQYF
CDR3nt: TGTGCCAGCAGCCTTATTGGGGGAGGGCCGCACGAGCAGTACTTC
j_gene: TRBJ2-7
v_gene: TRBV6-5
d_gene: TRBD2
len: 15
abundance: .

CDR3aa: CASSVPSFTGELFF
CDR3nt: TGTGCCAGCAGTGTCCCTAGTTTCACCGGGGAGCTGTTTTTT
j_gene: TRBJ2-2
v_gene: TRBV6-1
d_gene: .
len: 14
abundance: medium-sized